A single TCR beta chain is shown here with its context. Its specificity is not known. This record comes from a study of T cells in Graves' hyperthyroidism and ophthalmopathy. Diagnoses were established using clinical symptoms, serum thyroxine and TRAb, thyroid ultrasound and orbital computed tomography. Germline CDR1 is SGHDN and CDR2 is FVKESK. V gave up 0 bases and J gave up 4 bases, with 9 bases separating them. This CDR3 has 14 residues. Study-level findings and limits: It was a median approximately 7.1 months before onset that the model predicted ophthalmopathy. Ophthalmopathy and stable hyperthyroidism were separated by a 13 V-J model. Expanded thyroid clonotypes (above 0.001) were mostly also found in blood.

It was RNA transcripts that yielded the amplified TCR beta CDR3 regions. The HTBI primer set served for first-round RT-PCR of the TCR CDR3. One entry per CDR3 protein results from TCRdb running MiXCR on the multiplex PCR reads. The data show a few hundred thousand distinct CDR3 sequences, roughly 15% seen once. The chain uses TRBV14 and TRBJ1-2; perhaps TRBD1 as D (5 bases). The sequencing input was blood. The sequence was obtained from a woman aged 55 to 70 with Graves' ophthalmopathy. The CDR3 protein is CASSQDPRAYGYTF. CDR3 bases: TGTGCCAGCAGCCAAGATCCCAGGGCCTATGGCTACACCTTC. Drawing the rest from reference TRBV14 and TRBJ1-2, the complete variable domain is EAGVTQFPSHSVIEKGQTVTLRCDPISGHDNLYWYRRVMGKEIKFLLHFVKESKQDESGMPNNRFLAERTGGTYSTLKVQPAELEDSGVYFCASSQDPRAYGYTFGSGTRLTVV.